Below are 6 T cell receptor beta chains sequenced from a single sample in a study of cytomegalovirus exposure and HLA in healthy donors. Clones were read by immunoSEQ multiplex PCR, and TCRdb kept only the in-frame ones, dropping some. The repertoire holds fewer than 95,000 clones, with 94% as singletons. Sequenced sample: PBMCs. The receptors were gathered from a woman aged 18 to 35 in good health and CMV-seronegative.

This sequence joins TRBV5-1 and TRBJ2-3; 8 bases are shared with TRBD1. The CDR3 length is 15 residues. Trimming at V came to 0 bases and at J to 4 bases, leaving 4 bases not matched to a gene. The germline CDR1 and CDR2 sequences are SGHRS and YFSETQ. CDR3: CASSLGQGRADTQYF. The CDR3 nucleotides are TGCGCCAGCAGCTTGGGACAGGGGAGAGCAGATACGCAGTATTTT.

V and J are TRBV19 and TRBJ2-1; TRBD2 agrees at 7 bases. After removal of 3 bases from V and 8 bases from J, the junction contained 10 bases not matched to a gene. This CDR3 is built from 15 residues. Germline lookup yields CDR1 LNHDA and CDR2 SQIVND (reference sequence). As DNA, the CDR3 is TGTGCCAGTAGTATTGGGCTAGCGGCAGGCGATGAGCAGTTCTTC. It codes for CASSIGLAAGDEQFF.

V usage is TRBV19 and J usage is TRBJ1-2, with TRBD1 matching over 10 bases. This CDR3 region has 14 residues. Germline CDR1 reads LNHDA; CDR2 reads SQIVND (reference sequence). The V and J ends lost 9 bases and 11 bases, in that order; junction bases with no gene match: 15. DNA of the CDR3: TGTGCCAGCAGGAATTTGGGACAGGGGACCGCATACACCTTC. The encoded protein is CASRNLGQGTAYTF.

V gene TRBV5-1 combines with J gene TRBJ2-7; 13 nucleotides align to TRBD2. Germline assignment: CDR1 SGHRS and CDR2 YFSETQ. The CDR3 spans 16 residues. Unmatched junction bases numbered 8, after V lost 4 bases and J lost 4 bases. The DNA of the CDR3 is TGCGCCAGCAGCCAAGGACTAGCGGGGGCGGATTACGAGCAGTACTTC. Translating gives CASSQGLAGADYEQYF. Variable domain in full (rest from reference TRBV5-1 and TRBJ2-7): KAGVTQTPRYLIKTRGQQVTLSCSPISGHRSVSWYQQTPGQGLQFLFEYFSETQRNKGNFPGRFSGRQFSNSRSEMNVSTLELGDSALYLCASSQGLAGADYEQYFGPGTRLTVT.

The chain links TRBV6-1 to TRBJ1-1; D not certain. Germline V gene lookup returns CDR1 MNHNS and CDR2 SASEGT. The CDR3 extends over 12 amino acids. Trimming left V 2 bases short and J 5 bases short, with 6 bases between. CDR3 in amino acids: CASSERETEAFF. CDR3 DNA sequence: TGTGCCAGCAGTGAAAGGGAGACTGAAGCTTTCTTT.

The chain joins TRBV19 to TRBJ1-2, with 7 bases matching TRBD1. This CDR3 has 16 amino acids. V was pared by 5 bases and J by 4 bases, with 13 bases of the junction left unmatched. Germline V gene data show CDR1 as LNHDA and CDR2 as SQIVND (reference sequence). CDR3 protein: CASSANVRGRPYGYTF. DNA for the CDR3: TGTGCCAGTAGTGCAAACGTAAGGGGGCGCCCCTATGGCTACACCTTC.